This section outlines one TCR beta chain sequence together with its context. This sample is part of a study of T cells in Graves' hyperthyroidism and ophthalmopathy. The CDR3 runs 14 residues. Germline assignment: CDR1 DFQATT and CDR2 SNEGSKA (reference sequence). Trimming took 3 bases from V and 5 from J, leaving 11 bases between them. TCR beta CDR3 regions were amplified from RNA transcripts. The study used the HTBI primer set for a first-round RT-PCR of the TCR CDR3. TCRdb reanalysed the multiplex PCR reads using MiXCR and keeps one entry per CDR3 protein. The sample yields a few hundred thousand distinct CDR3 sequences, about 15% seen once.

The source material was blood. The chain links TRBV20-1 to TRBJ1-6; a weak D match, TRBD1 (5 bases). This sequence was found in a young woman with Graves' hyperthyroidism. The CDR3 DNA is TGCAGTGCTAGCCACGCAGGGAATAATTCACCCCTCCACTTT. This sequence encodes CSASHAGNNSPLHF.